Listed here are 28 T cell receptor beta chains from one sample, sequenced in a study. From the 5' RACE reads, TCRdb called clonotypes with MiXCR, one entry per CDR3 protein. The data contain about 9,100 distinct CDR3 sequences, more than 50% of them singletons. The sample comprised tumor-infiltrating memory CD4+ T cells sorted from the breast tumor. Regarding subset: memory CD4+ T cells, CD4+CD45RO+CD25-. These receptor sequences come from a female donor with breast cancer.

For this clonotype: The CDR3 end shows no conserved phenylalanine or tryptophan, and so a read error is likely. The DNA is left out, because the CDR3 cannot be placed on it with certainty; the CDR3 is given as TCRdb lists it. The rearrangement links TRBV6-1 to TRBJ2-3; the D call of TRBD1 is as the table states it, not checked on the DNA. The CDR3 is 11 amino acids long, termini counted. Per the germline V gene, CDR1 is MNHNS and CDR2 is SASEGT. CDR3: CASSETRGRRG.

J is TRBJ2-5 and V is TRBV5-1; TRBD1 agrees at 8 bases. The ends lost 4 bases at V and 3 bases at J; junction bases unmatched: 2. The length of the CDR3 is 13 residues. Germline V gene lookup returns CDR1 SGHRS and CDR2 YFSETQ. The CDR3: CASSLGQEETQYF. The CDR3 region has the DNA TGCGCCAGCAGCCTGGGACAGGAAGAGACCCAGTACTTC.

The chain employs TRBV30 and TRBJ1-5; D possibly corresponds to TRBD1 (5 bases). Trimming removed 0 bases from V and 2 bases from J, with 5 bases in between. This CDR3 contains 13 residues. Germline lookup yields CDR1 GTSNPN and CDR2 SVGIG (reference sequence). The CDR3 DNA sequence: TGTGCCTGGAGTGTAGGGGGCAATCAGCCCCAGCATTTT. Encoded protein: CAWSVGGNQPQHF.

The chain links TRBV20-1 to TRBJ2-4; D may be TRBD1 (6 bases). From germline, CDR1 is DFQATT and CDR2 SNEGSKA (reference sequence). Deletions cut 3 bases from V and 7 bases from J, with 13 bases between. The CDR3 sequence is 13 residues long. The CDR3: CSASGQPPNIQYF. Written as DNA, the CDR3 is TGCAGTGCTAGTGGACAGCCACCCAACATTCAGTACTTC.

The chain is built from TRBV20-1 and TRBJ1-5; TRBD1 might be the D (5 bases). The V gene lost 6 bases and the J gene lost 11 bases, with 20 bases spanning the gap. Germline V gene sequence: CDR1 DFQATT, CDR2 SNEGSKA (reference sequence). The CDR3 runs 13 residues. In DNA form, the CDR3 reads TGCAGTGCCCCTGACAGAGTGGGCAGCGCCCAGCATTTT. Amino acids: CSAPDRVGSAQHF.

Sample share makes this clonotype large (0.1 to 1%). This chain links TRBV19 with TRBJ2-3; D could derive from TRBD1 or TRBD2 (6 bases each). This CDR3 comprises 16 residues. Trimming removed 5 bases from V and 2 bases from J, with 17 bases in between. Germline values: CDR1 LNHDA, CDR2 SQIVND (reference sequence). CDR3 bases: TGTGCCAGTAGTCTCTCTGGGGGGCCGACCACAGATACGCAGTATTTT. Translating it yields CASSLSGGPTTDTQYF.

The V gene is TRBV20-1, the J gene TRBJ1-1; D remains ambiguous. There are 15 residues in the CDR3. Trimming left V 1 base short and J 1 base short, with 13 bases between. The germline V gene encodes CDR1 DFQATT and CDR2 SNEGSKA (reference sequence). CDR3 in DNA: TGCAGTGCTAGAGTTGGCGTCACGGGGAACACTGAAGCTTTCTTT. This gives the protein CSARVGVTGNTEAFF.

The chain couples TRBV5-1 to TRBJ1-2, with D uncertain. Deletions cut 5 bases from V and 8 bases from J, with 10 bases between. The germline V gene has CDR1 SGHRS and CDR2 YFSETQ. This CDR3 contains 11 residues. Written as DNA, the CDR3 is TGCGCCAGCAGAATCGGGGAGGGCTACACCTTC. Amino acids: CASRIGEGYTF. Based on the CDR3 plus reference TRBV5-1 and TRBJ1-2, the full variable domain is KAGVTQTPRYLIKTRGQQVTLSCSPISGHRSVSWYQQTPGQGLQFLFEYFSETQRNKGNFPGRFSGRQFSNSRSEMNVSTLELGDSALYLCASRIGEGYTFGSGTRLTVV.

The rearrangement uses TRBV5-1 and TRBJ1-2; the match to TRBD1 covers 9 bases. Germline loops: CDR1 SGHRS, CDR2 YFSETQ. This CDR3 region has 15 residues. Losses at the gene ends were 7 bases for V and 8 bases for J; bases not matched to a gene: 15. In DNA form, the CDR3 reads TGCGCCAGCGGACCAGCGGGACAGGGATTCCGAGGCTACACCTTC. It yields the protein CASGPAGQGFRGYTF.

The V and J genes are TRBV20-1 and TRBJ1-2; the D is unclear. CDR1 and CDR2 from the germline V gene are DFQATT and SNEGSKA (reference sequence). This CDR3 is built from 12 residues. Trimming took off 2 bases at V and 0 bases at J, with 4 bases between the two ends. In DNA form, the CDR3 reads TGCAGTGCTAGATGGGCTAACTATGGCTACACCTTC. This codes for CSARWANYGYTF.

This clonotype turned up a few times. The chain has TRBV7-9 and TRBJ2-2; TRBD2 aligns across 8 bases. The CDR3 extends over 12 amino acids. Germline V gene data show CDR1 as SEHNR and CDR2 as FQNEAQ (reference sequence). Unmatched junction bases numbered 2, after V lost 8 bases and J lost 6 bases. The CDR3 spells CASREGAGELFF. DNA for the CDR3: TGTGCCAGCCGGGAGGGGGCCGGGGAGCTGTTTTTT.

The rearrangement uses TRBV9 and TRBJ1-2; D ambiguous. Deletions cut 0 bases from V and 5 bases from J, with 14 bases between. Germline V gene data show CDR1 as SGDLS and CDR2 as YYNGEE. The CDR3 sequence is 15 residues long. The CDR3 nucleotides read TGTGCCAGCAGCGTAGGGGCAGCGCTTGAGTATGGCTACACCTTC. This encodes CASSVGAALEYGYTF.

V usage is TRBV4-1 and J usage is TRBJ1-1; D is ambiguous. This CDR3 region has 15 residues. The germline CDR1 and CDR2 sequences are MGHRA and YSYEKL. Trimming stripped 1 base from V and 0 bases from J, with 9 bases between. The CDR3 spells CASSQVPGMNTEAFF. In nucleotides, the CDR3 is TGCGCCAGCAGCCAAGTGCCGGGGATGAACACTGAAGCTTTCTTT.

The chain combines TRBV5-1 with TRBJ1-4; 9 positions agree with TRBD1. Germline CDR1 and CDR2: SGHRS and YFSETQ. Unmatched junction bases numbered 6, after V lost 4 bases and J lost 2 bases. The CDR3 length is 16 residues. CDR3 DNA: TGCGCCAGCAGCCGGACAGGGGAGGCGACTAATGAAAAACTGTTTTTT. Translated, it gives CASSRTGEATNEKLFF.

The V and J genes are TRBV5-1 and TRBJ2-1, with D tentatively TRBD1 (5 bases). The V gene's germline CDR1 is SGHRS and CDR2 YFSETQ. This CDR3 region has 16 residues. Trimming pared 4 bases from V and 0 bases from J, leaving 14 bases between. The CDR3 region has the DNA TGCGCCAGCAGCCCCGGACAATTAAACTCCTACAATGAGCAGTTCTTC. Amino acid sequence: CASSPGQLNSYNEQFF.

This chain uses TRBV20-1 with TRBJ1-4; no clear D gene. Germline V gives CDR1 DFQATT, CDR2 SNEGSKA (reference sequence). CDR3 length: 14 amino acids. Trimming shortened V by 6 bases and J by 0 bases, and 11 bases separated the two germline ends. CDR3 in DNA: TGCAGTGCCACCGGGCACACAACTAATGAAAAACTGTTTTTT. Protein product: CSATGHTTNEKLFF.

The rearrangement joins TRBV10-3 to TRBJ2-7; D might be TRBD1 (6 bases). V lost 4 bases to trimming and J lost 3 bases, with 13 bases between them. In germline, CDR1 is ENHRY, CDR2 SYGVKD. The length of the CDR3 is 14 residues. The CDR3 sequence is CAISVGTPSYEQYF. CDR3 DNA sequence: TGTGCCATCAGTGTAGGGACACCGAGCTACGAGCAGTACTTC.

The chain carries TRBV7-3 and TRBJ1-6, with no clear D. The length of the CDR3 is 11 residues. V was cut by 11 bases and J by 7 bases, with 9 bases left in between. Germline CDR1 is SGHTA and CDR2 is FQGTGA. The CDR3 is CARSRNSPLHF. In DNA form, the CDR3 reads TGTGCCCGCTCGCGCAATTCACCCCTCCACTTT. Drawing the rest from reference TRBV7-3 and TRBJ1-6, the complete variable domain is GAGVSQTPSNKVTEKGKYVELRCDPISGHTALYWYRQSLGQGPEFLIYFQGTGAADDSGLPNDRFFAVRPEGSVSTLKIQRTERGDSAVYLCARSRNSPLHFGNGTRLTVT.

This sequence joins TRBV12-3 or TRBV12-4 and TRBJ2-6; D remains unclear. The CDR3 is 12 residues long. With 3 bases removed from V and 15 bases from J, the gap between germline ends came to 12 bases. CDR3 sequence reads: CASSLGPGSLTF. In DNA, the CDR3 is TGTGCCAGCAGTTTGGGCCCTGGGTCCCTGACTTTC.

This clonotype was seen once. The rearrangement links TRBV7-9 to TRBJ1-1; 7 bases are a match to TRBD1. Looked up from germline, CDR1 is SEHNR and CDR2 is FQNEAQ (reference sequence). The V and J ends lost 2 bases and 3 bases, in that order; junction bases with no gene match: 21. The CDR3 contains 20 residues. This CDR3 is CASSLQFLRGRRNRDTEAFF. DNA of the CDR3: TGTGCCAGCAGCTTACAGTTTCTTAGGGGGCGGAGGAATAGGGACACTGAAGCTTTCTTT.

This clonotype has just one count. The chain uses TRBV20-1 and TRBJ1-5; D possibly corresponds to TRBD1 (5 bases). Trimming removed 0 bases at V and 4 bases at J, with 10 bases between. CDR1 and CDR2 (germline): DFQATT, SNEGSKA (reference sequence). The CDR3 runs 14 residues. Here the CDR3 reads CSARDRRGNQPQHF. As DNA, the CDR3 is TGCAGTGCTAGAGATCGGAGGGGTAATCAGCCCCAGCATTTT.

This clonotype was recorded a few times. The gene calls are TRBV5-1 and TRBJ2-6, with a tentative D call TRBD1 (7 bases). CDR1 and CDR2 (germline): SGHRS, YFSETQ. The CDR3 consists of 20 residues. V was cut by 2 bases and J by 0 bases, with 21 bases left in between. The CDR3 here is CASSLGEATGVLSGANVLTF. The CDR3 nucleotides read TGCGCCAGCAGCTTAGGGGAGGCTACAGGGGTACTCTCTGGGGCCAACGTCCTGACTTTC.

In this sample, this clonotype turned up once. The chain combines TRBV12-2 with TRBJ1-1. TRBV12-2 has pseudogene status. The CDR3 is made up of 11 amino acids. The CDR3 region has the DNA TGTGCAAGTCGCAAGCCCACTGGAGCTTTCTTT. Translating it yields CASRKPTGAFF.

CDR3 in DNA: TGTGCCAGCAGTTTTAGCAGGGACACTGAAGCTTTCTTT. Its protein product is CASSFSRDTEAFF. This rearrangement joins TRBV27 to TRBJ1-1; TRBD1 might be the D (5 bases). Trimming removed 3 bases at V and 3 bases at J, with 8 bases between. The CDR3 covers 13 residues. Germline CDR1 MNHEY, CDR2 SMNVEV (reference sequence).

V usage is TRBV20-1 and J usage is TRBJ2-5; 10 bases are shared with TRBD2. The germline V gene has CDR1 DFQATT and CDR2 SNEGSKA (reference sequence). The CDR3 is 15 amino acids. V dropped 2 bases and J dropped 1; count of bases not matched to a gene: 4. The CDR3, as DNA: TGCAGTGCTAGAATTAGCGGGAGGACCCAAGAGACCCAGTACTTC. It encodes CSARISGRTQETQYF.

The V call is TRBV20-1, the J call TRBJ1-1; 7 nucleotides line up with TRBD1. Germline V gene data show CDR1 as DFQATT and CDR2 as SNEGSKA (reference sequence). The V segment lost 5 bases and the J segment 6 bases; nucleotides outside the gene matches: 12. CDR3 length equals 14 residues. CDR3 nucleotide sequence: TGCAGTGCTTCCCGGGACAGTTCGAGGGCTGAAGCTTTCTTT. Amino acids: CSASRDSSRAEAFF.

This chain uses TRBV4-2 with TRBJ1-6; 8 nucleotides align to TRBD1. The V segment lost 3 bases and the J segment 6 bases; nucleotides outside the gene matches: 4. The CDR3 has 15 amino acids. The germline gives CDR1 LGHNA, CDR2 YNFKEQ. CDR3 in amino acids: CASSHPGQVNSPLHF. The CDR3 nucleotides are TGTGCCAGCAGCCACCCGGGACAGGTTAATTCACCCCTCCACTTT.

This rearrangement joins TRBV29-1 to TRBJ2-5; the D gene is possibly TRBD1 (5 bases). CDR1 is SQVTM, CDR2 ANQGSEA, per germline. V was shortened by 5 bases and J by 5 bases, with 12 bases between the two germline ends. This CDR3 has 12 residues. The CDR3 bases are TGCAGCGTTCCCGGACCAGGGGAGACCCAGTACTTC. This sequence encodes CSVPGPGETQYF.